This TCR beta chain was documented in a study of blood T cell repertoires in COVID-19. The V gene lost 3 bases and the J gene lost 4 bases, with 8 bases spanning the gap. Germline CDR1 and CDR2: SGHNT and YYREEE (reference sequence). The CDR3 length is 13 residues. Method: immunoSEQ multiplex PCR; TCRdb's copy keeps in-frame clones and lacks some. This sample has about 200,000 clones, with 86% found just once. This clone came up once. This receptor was obtained from a woman in her seventies with acute or convalescent COVID-19. Material for sequencing was peripheral blood. The V gene is TRBV5-4, the J gene TRBJ2-1; D might be TRBD1 (6 bases). The CDR3 loop is CASSSGTYNEQFF. The CDR3, as DNA: TGTGCCAGCAGCTCCGGGACATACAATGAGCAGTTCTTC.